The clone carrying this T cell receptor beta chain came up a few times. What it binds is not known. These data come from a study of response to subunit inactivated influenza vaccine. General observations from the study: Each seasonal flu vaccination may recruit only limited new T cells, authors suggested.

TCRdb re-analysed the RT-PCR reads in MiXCR, keeping a single row per CDR3 protein. The sample has about 610,000 distinct CDR3 sequences, 14% seen once; the top ten hold around 10%. This CDR3 is 16 amino acids long. Per germline, CDR1 SGHKS and CDR2 YYEKEE (reference sequence). With 4 bases removed from V and 4 bases from J, the gap between germline ends came to 17 bases. This rearrangement joins TRBV5-5 to TRBJ2-2; D perhaps matches TRBD2 (6 bases). The source is a man between 50 and 59 years old who received an inactivated influenza vaccine. Material: PBMCs from blood, obtained approximately 13 days after vaccination. CDR3: CASSRTAGTSTGELFF. The DNA of the CDR3 is TGTGCCAGCAGCCGTACGGCGGGGACTTCCACCGGGGAGCTGTTTTTT.